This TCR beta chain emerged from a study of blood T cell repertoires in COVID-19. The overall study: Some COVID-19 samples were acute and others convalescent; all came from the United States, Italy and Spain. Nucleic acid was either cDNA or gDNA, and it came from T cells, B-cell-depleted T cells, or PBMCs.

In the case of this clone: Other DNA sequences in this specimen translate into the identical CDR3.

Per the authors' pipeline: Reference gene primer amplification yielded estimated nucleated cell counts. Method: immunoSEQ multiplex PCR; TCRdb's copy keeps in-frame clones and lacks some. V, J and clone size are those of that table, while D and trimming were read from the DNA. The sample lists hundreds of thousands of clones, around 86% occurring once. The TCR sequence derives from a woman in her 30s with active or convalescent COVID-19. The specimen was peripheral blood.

CDR3 region: CASSDGQSYEQYF. In DNA form, the CDR3 reads TGTGCCAGCAGTGATGGGCAGTCCTACGAGCAGTACTTC. The chain links TRBV2 to TRBJ2-7; no definite D call. The CDR3 spans 13 residues. CDR1 is SNHLY and CDR2 is FYNNEI in the germline V gene. V shed 3 bases and J shed 1 base, with 7 bases lying between them.